The clone carrying this T cell receptor (beta chain) occurred many times. The 5'RACE template-switching step produced TCR cDNA and added a universal primer site and UMIs. Via MiXCR, TCRdb re-called the 5' RACE reads, giving one row per CDR3 protein. The table includes 200,000 to 250,000 distinct CDR3 sequences, under 3.5% detected once. The data were obtained in a study of T cells after yellow fever vaccination. The wider study: Fractions low in cell number were prepared with SMART-Seq v4 Ultra Low Input.

This CDR3 spans 14 amino acids. Germline V gene sequence: CDR1 SNHLY, CDR2 FYNNEI. Trimming cost V 0 bases and J 4 bases, with 9 bases left between them. This chain links TRBV2 with TRBJ1-2; maybe TRBD1 (6 bases). The source of this sequence is a man aged 18-30 years who received the YFV17D yellow fever vaccine. The starting material was CD4+ T cells sorted from PBMCs, obtained 10 days after the yellow fever booster vaccination. This CDR3 reads CASSEAGGGYGYTF. CDR3 DNA sequence: TGTGCCAGCAGTGAAGCTGGAGGGGGCTATGGCTACACCTTC.